The following is a T cell receptor (beta chain) sequence with its context. Data came from immunoSEQ multiplex PCR; TCRdb stores just in-frame clones and leaves some out. Of tens of thousands of clones in the sample, around 89% were seen once. The data are from a study of T cell changes during pregnancy in multiple sclerosis. Trimming removed 1 base from V and 3 bases from J, with 12 bases in between. The CDR3 covers 15 residues. The V gene's germline CDR1 is SGHTA and CDR2 FQGNSA. The TCR sequence derives from a female donor with multiple sclerosis, enrolled in a pregnancy study. The chain links TRBV7-2 to TRBJ2-5, with D possibly being TRBD2 (5 bases). Source: CD4+ T cells from peripheral blood mononuclear cells, taken in the first trimester of pregnancy. The CDR3 DNA sequence: TGTGCCAGCAGCTTAGTGACACAGCGGAAAGAGACCCAGTACTTC. Protein product: CASSLVTQRKETQYF.